These 2 T cell receptor beta chains were all obtained from the same sample, sequenced in a study of blood T cell repertoires in COVID-19. Libraries were prepared by immunoSEQ multiplex PCR; TCRdb keeps only in-frame clonotypes and omits some of them. The sample lists about 310,000 clones; about 89% were seen once. Sequencing used PBMCs or T cells enriched from blood (not recorded which). These receptors were collected from a woman in her thirties or forties who had recovered from COVID-19.

The chain is built from TRBV29-1 and TRBJ1-4; D gene uncertain. The CDR3 is made up of 12 amino acids. Trimming stripped 5 bases from V and 7 bases from J, with 11 bases between. Per germline, CDR1 SQVTM and CDR2 ANQGSEA. This CDR3 reads CSVQIGVEKLFF. CDR3 bases: TGCAGCGTTCAAATCGGGGTTGAAAAACTGTTTTTT.

This chain joins TRBV19 and TRBJ1-1; TRBD1 might be the D (6 bases). The germline V gene encodes CDR1 LNHDA and CDR2 SQIVND (reference sequence). The CDR3 has 13 residues. The V and J ends lost 9 bases and 3 bases respectively, with 14 bases between them. CDR3 sequence reads: CASRAQGYTEAFF. The CDR3 nucleotides are TGTGCCAGCAGGGCTCAGGGGTACACTGAAGCTTTCTTT. Filled out from reference TRBV19 and TRBJ1-1, the complete variable domain reads DGGITQSPKYLFRKEGQNVTLSCEQNLNHDAMYWYRQDPGQGLRLIYYSQIVNDFQKGDIAEGYSVSREKKESFPLTVTSAQKNPTAFYLCASRAQGYTEAFFGQGTRLTVV.